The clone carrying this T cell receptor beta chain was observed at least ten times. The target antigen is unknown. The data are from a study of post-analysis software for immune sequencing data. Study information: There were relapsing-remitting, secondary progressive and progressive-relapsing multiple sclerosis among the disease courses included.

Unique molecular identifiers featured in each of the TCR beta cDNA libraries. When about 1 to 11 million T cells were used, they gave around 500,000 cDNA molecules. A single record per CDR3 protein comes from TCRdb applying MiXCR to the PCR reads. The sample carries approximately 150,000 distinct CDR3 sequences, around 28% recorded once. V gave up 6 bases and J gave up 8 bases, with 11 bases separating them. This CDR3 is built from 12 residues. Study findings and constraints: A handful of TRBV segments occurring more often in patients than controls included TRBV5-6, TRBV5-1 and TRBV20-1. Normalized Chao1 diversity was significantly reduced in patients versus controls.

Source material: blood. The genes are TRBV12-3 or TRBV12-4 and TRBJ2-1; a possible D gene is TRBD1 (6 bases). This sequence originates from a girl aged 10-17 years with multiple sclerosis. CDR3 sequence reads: CASRLRGDEQFF. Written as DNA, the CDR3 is TGTGCCAGCAGACTCAGGGGTGATGAGCAGTTCTTC.